This passage covers 19 T cell receptor beta chains from one sample sequenced in a study of response to subunit inactivated influenza vaccine. TCRdb fed the RT-PCR reads into MiXCR, producing one record per CDR3 protein. The profile shows hundreds of thousands of distinct CDR3 sequences, about 7.6% of them singletons. Source: PBMCs from blood, taken less than 30 months after vaccination. These receptor sequences come from a man aged 50-75 years who received an inactivated influenza vaccine.

The CDR3 reads CASGDPLAGVYNEQFF. CDR3 DNA sequence: TGCGCCAGCGGGGACCCGCTAGCGGGCGTCTACAATGAGCAGTTCTTC. The gene calls are TRBV5-1 and TRBJ2-1, with 8 nucleotides matching TRBD2. CDR3 length: 16 amino acids. Per the germline V gene, CDR1 is SGHRS and CDR2 is YFSETQ. V shed 7 bases and J 3 bases; nucleotides not matched to a gene: 12.

This clonotype was picked up a small number of times. This chain links TRBV7-9 with TRBJ1-3; D not certain. The CDR3 is made up of 16 amino acids. Between the trimmed V and J ends, which lost 2 bases and 0 bases, there was a span of 11 bases. Germline V lookup: CDR1 SEHNR, CDR2 FQNEAQ (reference sequence). The CDR3 nucleotides are TGTGCCAGCAGCTTAAGTTCGGGCTTCTCTGGAAACACCATATATTTT. It codes for CASSLSSGFSGNTIYF.

This clonotype was detected ten times or more. The rearrangement uses TRBV6-2 or TRBV6-3 and TRBJ1-2; TRBD1 aligns across 8 bases. The CDR3 has 18 residues. The J segment lost 0 bases and the V segment lost 4 bases, leaving 13 bases of the junction unmatched. Germline values: CDR1 MNHEY, CDR2 SVGEGT. This CDR3 is CASSLIHPGQATNYGYTF. For the CDR3, the DNA is TGTGCCAGCAGTTTGATTCACCCGGGACAGGCGACTAACTATGGCTACACCTTC.

The table lists this clonotype with many counts. This sequence joins TRBV10-3 and TRBJ1-1; tentative D call: TRBD1 (5 bases). Germline assignment: CDR1 ENHRY and CDR2 SYGVKD. V was shortened by 1 base and J by 6 bases, with 12 bases between the two germline ends. The CDR3 loop spans 14 amino acids. This CDR3 is CAISEFGARAEAFF. The CDR3 DNA is TGTGCCATCAGTGAGTTCGGGGCAAGGGCTGAAGCTTTCTTT.

The J gene is TRBJ1-2, the V gene TRBV7-9, with D unclear. CDR1 SEHNR and CDR2 FQNEAQ come from the germline V gene (reference sequence). Trimming removed 5 bases at V and 4 bases at J, with 17 bases between. This CDR3 is 15 amino acids long. The CDR3 sequence: CASSPGSVGFYGYTF. DNA for the CDR3: TGTGCCAGCAGCCCCGGTTCAGTCGGTTTCTATGGCTACACCTTC.

In its sample, this clonotype was seen many times. The chain combines TRBV9 with TRBJ2-7, with TRBD2 matching 8 bases. V shed 0 bases, J shed 5 bases, and the junction held 7 bases outside the gene matches. The CDR3 loop spans 15 amino acids. CDR1 and CDR2 (germline): SGDLS, YYNGEE. The CDR3 sequence is CASSVGMGLVDEQYF. For the CDR3, the DNA is TGTGCCAGCAGCGTAGGAATGGGACTAGTAGACGAGCAGTACTTC.

The V and J genes are TRBV6-2 or TRBV6-3 and TRBJ2-7, with D possibly being TRBD1 (6 bases). Trimming pared 6 bases from V and 0 bases from J, leaving 15 bases between. CDR3 length: 15 amino acids. Per the germline V gene, CDR1 is MNHEY and CDR2 is SVGEGT. The CDR3 DNA sequence: TGTGCCAGCAGGCCCGGGACATCTCTCTCCTACGAGCAGTACTTC. Its protein product is CASRPGTSLSYEQYF.

This clonotype was detected many times. The V gene is TRBV5-1, the J gene TRBJ2-3; D is ambiguous. The CDR3 totals 13 residues. V was clipped by 0 bases and J by 6 bases, with 8 bases between them. The V gene's germline CDR1 is SGHRS and CDR2 YFSETQ. The CDR3 bases are TGCGCCAGCAGCTTGGCCTTAGGGGATACGCAGTATTTT. It is translated as CASSLALGDTQYF.

This clonotype was seen many times. V and J are TRBV24-1 and TRBJ2-3; the D gene is possibly TRBD2 (7 bases). The V gene's germline CDR1 is KGHDR and CDR2 SFDVKD. The V gene lost 4 bases and the J gene lost 3 bases, with 16 bases spanning the gap. The CDR3 runs 16 residues. CDR3 DNA sequence: TGTGCCACCAGTGAGAGCGGGACAAGGATAACAGATACGCAGTATTTT. Protein: CATSESGTRITDTQYF.

The V gene is TRBV29-1, the J gene TRBJ2-5, with TRBD2 as a possible D gene (6 bases). Germline values: CDR1 SQVTM, CDR2 ANQGSEA. V lost 6 bases to trimming and J lost 2 bases, with 10 bases between them. The CDR3 covers 12 residues. The CDR3 reads CSVRGMQETQYF. CDR3 coding DNA: TGCAGCGTCCGGGGGATGCAAGAGACCCAGTACTTC.

This clonotype was counted at least ten times. The rearrangement joins TRBV6-5 to TRBJ1-1; maybe TRBD1 (5 bases). The CDR3 is made up of 16 amino acids. Per germline, CDR1 MNHEY and CDR2 SVGAGI. V was trimmed by 2 bases and J by 1 base, leaving 14 bases between them. This chain's CDR3 is CASSYRRDRGNTEAFF. The CDR3 nucleotides are TGTGCCAGCAGTTACCGGAGGGACCGCGGGAACACTGAAGCTTTCTTT.

A few counts support this clonotype. This chain uses TRBV30 with TRBJ1-1; D is undetermined. CDR1 and CDR2 from the germline V gene are GTSNPN and SVGIG (reference sequence). V was shortened by 1 base and J by 0 bases, with 12 bases between the two germline ends. CDR3 size: 15 residues. This chain's CDR3 is CAWSELRRLNTEAFF. DNA of the CDR3: TGTGCCTGGAGTGAATTGCGGAGGTTGAACACTGAAGCTTTCTTT.

Ten or more counts support this clonotype. V is TRBV4-3 and J is TRBJ2-7, with 7 bases lining up with TRBD2. Germline lookup yields CDR1 LGHNA and CDR2 YSLEER. The CDR3 has 13 amino acids. The V and J ends lost 3 bases and 3 bases, in that order; junction bases with no gene match: 2. The CDR3 sequence is CASSQQRGYEQYF. In nucleotides, the CDR3 is TGCGCCAGCAGCCAGCAGCGGGGCTACGAGCAGTACTTC.

This clonotype was detected ten times or more. This chain uses TRBV3-1 with TRBJ2-1; D ambiguous. V lost 2 bases, J lost 2 bases, and 10 bases lay in between. CDR1 is LGHDT, CDR2 YNNKEL, per germline (reference sequence). The CDR3 is made up of 15 amino acids. Here the CDR3 reads CASSQSSATYNEQFF. The CDR3 DNA is TGTGCCAGCAGCCAATCTAGTGCAACCTACAATGAGCAGTTCTTC.

This rearrangement joins TRBV6-1 to TRBJ2-2, with 8 bases matching TRBD1. CDR1 and CDR2 (germline): MNHNS, SASEGT. The CDR3 totals 16 residues. The ends lost 2 bases at V and 2 bases at J; junction bases unmatched: 4. CDR3 protein: CASSEQGQANTGELFF. The CDR3 DNA reads TGTGCCAGCAGTGAACAGGGACAGGCCAACACCGGGGAGCTGTTTTTT.

This clonotype was detected a few times. The gene calls are TRBV10-3 and TRBJ2-3, with D unclear. Germline V gene sequence: CDR1 ENHRY, CDR2 SYGVKD. The CDR3 consists of 13 residues. Trimming shortened V by 6 bases and J by 4 bases, and 11 bases separated the two germline ends. The CDR3 nucleotides read TGTGCCATCAGAGGCAGTTCCGCAGATACGCAGTATTTT. Protein product: CAIRGSSADTQYF.

The chain combines TRBV9 with TRBJ2-1; 8 positions agree with TRBD2. The CDR3 is made up of 15 amino acids. Trimming cost V 1 base and J 10 bases; bases outside gene matches: 10. The germline CDR1 and CDR2 sequences are SGDLS and YYNGEE. The CDR3 DNA is TGTGCCAGCAGCGTAAGTAGCGGGAATTCGCACGAGCAGTTCTTC. The encoded protein is CASSVSSGNSHEQFF.

This clonotype was counted between two and nine times. V gene TRBV20-1 combines with J gene TRBJ2-7; 8 bases are shared with TRBD2. There are 15 residues in the CDR3. V lost 5 bases and J lost 2; bases outside the gene matches: 11. Looked up from germline, CDR1 is DFQATT and CDR2 is SNEGSKA (reference sequence). The CDR3 nucleotides are TGCAGTGCTGATAGTAAAGCGGGAGCCCCCTACGAGCAGTACTTC. Translated, it gives CSADSKAGAPYEQYF.

This clonotype was detected ten times or more. V is TRBV12-3 or TRBV12-4 and J is TRBJ2-3, with TRBD2 matching 12 bases. Trimming took 6 bases from V and 0 from J; bases not matched to a gene: 4. The CDR3 runs 16 residues. CDR3 region: CASRRGTSGSTDTQYF. Written as DNA, the CDR3 is TGTGCCAGCAGACGAGGGACTAGCGGGAGCACAGATACGCAGTATTTT.